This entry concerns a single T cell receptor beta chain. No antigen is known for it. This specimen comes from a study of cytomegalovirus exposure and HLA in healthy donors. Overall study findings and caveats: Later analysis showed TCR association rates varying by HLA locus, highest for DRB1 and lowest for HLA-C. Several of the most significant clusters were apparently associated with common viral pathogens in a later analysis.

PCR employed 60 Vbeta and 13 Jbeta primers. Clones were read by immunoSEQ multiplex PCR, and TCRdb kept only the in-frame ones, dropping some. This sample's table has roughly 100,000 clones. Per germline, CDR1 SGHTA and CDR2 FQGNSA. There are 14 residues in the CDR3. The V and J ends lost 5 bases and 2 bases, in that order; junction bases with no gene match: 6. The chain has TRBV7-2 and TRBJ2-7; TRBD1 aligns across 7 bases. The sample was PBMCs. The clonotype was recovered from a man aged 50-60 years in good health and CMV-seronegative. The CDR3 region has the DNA TGTGCCAGCAGCAACCGACAGGGACCCTACGAGCAGTACTTC. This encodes CASSNRQGPYEQYF.